These T cell receptor beta chains were read from a single sample in a study of T cells after yellow fever vaccination. TCRdb re-analysed the 5' RACE reads in MiXCR, keeping a single row per CDR3 protein. This sample has about 45,000 distinct CDR3 sequences, with 6.8% found just once. Specimen: CD8+ T cells not binding an NS4B(214-222) dextramer, sorted from PBMCs, collected 45 days after the yellow fever booster vaccination. These TCRs come from a young man who received the YFV17D yellow fever vaccine. Both conserved end residues are part of each CDR3. Each record gives: D gene, J gene, clone size, V gene, CDR3 protein, CDR3 DNA. The D gene is left open where the match is weak. Some rows have no size entry. The others give once, few or many, or a class for an expanded clone.

TRBD2 TRBJ2-7 many TRBV5-1 CASSPSGLAGGSYEQYF TGCGCCAGCAGCCCATCGGGTCTAGCGGGAGGATCCTACGAGCAGTACTTC
TRBD1 TRBJ1-4 few TRBV4-3 CASSQAQGAKLFF TGCGCCAGCAGCCAGGCCCAGGGGGCAAAACTGTTTTTT
. TRBJ2-6 few TRBV4-3 CASSLSRLVGFSGANVLTF TGCGCCAGCAGCCTCTCTCGGTTGGTAGGCTTCTCTGGGGCCAACGTCCTGACTTTC
. TRBJ2-1 many TRBV15 CATSRDLSGAYNEQFF TGTGCCACCAGCAGAGATTTGTCGGGAGCTTACAATGAGCAGTTCTTC
TRBD1 TRBJ2-4 many TRBV3-1 CASSQPGQGSKNIQYF TGTGCCAGCAGCCAGCCGGGACAGGGGTCCAAAAACATTCAGTACTTC
. TRBJ2-7 many TRBV11-3 CASSFPWSSYEQYF TGTGCCAGCAGCTTCCCCTGGAGCTCCTACGAGCAGTACTTC
. TRBJ2-3 many TRBV7-2 CASSSGTMGADTQYF TGTGCCAGCAGCTCGGGGACAATGGGGGCAGATACGCAGTATTTT
. TRBJ2-3 many TRBV27 CASSFMMADTQYF TGTGCCAGCAGTTTTATGATGGCAGATACGCAGTATTTT
TRBD2 TRBJ2-1 many TRBV20-1 CSVPGGRMQFF TGCAGTGTACCGGGCGGGAGAATGCAGTTCTTC
. TRBJ1-3 many TRBV20-1 CSAAGVGNTIYF TGCAGTGCCGCAGGGGTTGGAAACACCATATATTTT
TRBD2 TRBJ2-1 many TRBV29-1 CSVEGAVLAVYNEQFF TGCAGCGTTGAGGGGGCCGTACTAGCGGTCTACAATGAGCAGTTCTTC
. TRBJ2-7 many TRBV7-6 CASSFGGNYEQYF TGTGCCAGCAGCTTTGGAGGAAACTACGAGCAGTACTTC
. TRBJ2-7 many TRBV5-1 CASSTGGPYEQYF TGCGCCAGCAGCACAGGCGGACCCTACGAGCAGTACTTC
. TRBJ2-2 many TRBV19 CASSITSPPLQGDTGELFF TGTGCCAGTAGTATCACGTCGCCCCCCCTACAGGGAGACACCGGGGAGCTGTTTTTT
TRBD2 TRBJ2-1 many TRBV2 CASSEGGLAEPEQFF TGTGCCAGCAGTGAGGGGGGACTAGCGGAGCCTGAGCAGTTCTTC
. TRBJ2-1 . TRBV5-5 CASSWGDSGNEQFF TGTGCCAGCAGCTGGGGTGATAGCGGAAATGAGCAGTTCTTC
. TRBJ2-7 . TRBV6-2/TRBV6-3 CASSRDGLNEQYF TGTGCCAGCAGCCGAGACGGACTAAACGAGCAGTACTTC
. TRBJ2-3 many TRBV27 CASSWVGFTDTQYF TGTGCCAGCAGTTGGGTAGGGTTCACAGATACGCAGTATTTT
. TRBJ2-1 few TRBV19 CASSIGGYNEQFF TGTGCCAGTAGTATTGGAGGTTACAATGAGCAGTTCTTC
. TRBJ1-2 . TRBV6-4 CASSPLPGGRYGYTF TGTGCCAGCTCACCCCTTCCGGGGGGGCGCTATGGCTACACCTTC
. TRBJ2-1 many TRBV15 CATSAVSSYNEQFF TGTGCCACCAGCGCCGTTAGCTCCTACAATGAGCAGTTCTTC
. TRBJ2-7 . TRBV6-2/TRBV6-3 CASNSGHPYEQYF TGTGCCAGCAACTCGGGACACCCCTACGAGCAGTACTTC
. TRBJ1-4 many TRBV27 CASSRSPGGNEKLFF TGTGCCAGCAGCCGTAGTCCAGGAGGGAATGAAAAACTGTTTTTT
TRBD2 TRBJ2-5 many TRBV5-1 CASSTSGRTETQYF TGCGCCAGCTCAACTAGCGGGAGAACAGAGACCCAGTACTTC
TRBD1 TRBJ2-3 many TRBV27 CASSTGQSDTQYF TGTGCCAGCAGTACGGGACAGTCAGATACGCAGTATTTT
. TRBJ1-2 . TRBV21-1 CASSKSSGSYGYTF TGTGCCAGCAGCAAGTCATCAGGGAGCTATGGCTACACCTTC
. TRBJ2-3 many TRBV6-5 CASSYDGSTDTQYF TGTGCCAGCAGTTACGACGGAAGCACAGATACGCAGTATTTT
. TRBJ1-4 many TRBV7-9 CASSPSGLDEKLFF TGTGCCAGCAGCCCATCCGGTTTGGATGAAAAACTGTTTTTT
. TRBJ2-1 many TRBV19 CASSIGGANEQFF TGTGCCAGTAGTATTGGGGGGGCGAATGAGCAGTTCTTC
. TRBJ1-5 many TRBV3-1 CASSQDPGGQPQHF TGTGCCAGCAGCCAAGATCCCGGGGGCCAGCCCCAGCATTTT
. TRBJ2-1 many TRBV15 CATFQGWGNNEQFF TGTGCCACCTTTCAGGGCTGGGGAAACAATGAGCAGTTCTTC
. TRBJ2-2 many TRBV12-3/TRBV12-4 CASSLVAGNTGELFF TGTGCCAGCAGTTTAGTGGCAGGGAACACCGGGGAGCTGTTTTTT
TRBD1 TRBJ2-3 many TRBV9 CASSGGQGSTDTQYF TGTGCCAGCAGCGGAGGACAGGGGAGCACAGATACGCAGTATTTT
. TRBJ2-6 few TRBV20-1 CSALTMSNSGANVLTF TGCAGTGCTTTGACTATGTCGAACTCTGGGGCCAACGTCCTGACTTTC
TRBD2 TRBJ2-1 many TRBV12-3/TRBV12-4 CASNGAGGGYNEQFF TGTGCCAGCAACGGAGCGGGAGGGGGTTACAATGAGCAGTTCTTC
. TRBJ2-7 . TRBV20-1 CSASLGVAYEQYF TGCAGTGCTAGCTTGGGGGTCGCCTACGAGCAGTACTTC
. TRBJ2-7 many TRBV29-1 CSVERQTEQYF TGCAGCGTTGAAAGGCAGACGGAGCAGTACTTC
. TRBJ2-1 many TRBV5-1 CASSLNSHLNEQFF TGCGCCAGCAGCTTGAACAGTCACCTCAATGAGCAGTTCTTC
. TRBJ2-4 many TRBV12-3/TRBV12-4 CASTSQIDIQYF TGTGCCAGCACCAGTCAGATAGACATTCAGTACTTC